This T cell receptor beta chain emerged from a study of T cell repertoires in cytomegalovirus infection. Study-wide background: TCR beta signatures that were public indicated CMV infection and matching HLA type. General study findings and limits: Summed frequency of shared TCR beta families picked out CMV carriers who also had the relevant HLA. What dominated the ex vivo response were HLA-C-restricted CMV-specific TCR beta clonotypes.

TCRdb re-analysed the reads in MiXCR, keeping a single row per CDR3 protein. In the table there are approximately 550,000 distinct CDR3 sequences, 15% to 20% of which are singletons. This clonotype has ten or more counts. Its target is not known. Germline V gives CDR1 SGDLS, CDR2 YYNGEE. This CDR3 is built from 13 residues. The V segment lost 7 bases and the J segment 1 base; nucleotides outside the gene matches: 2. The origin of this receptor is a human donor in good health (CMV status not recorded). Some clones in this sample may be carry-over from other donors' samples. Sequenced material: CD8+ T cells from PBMCs. The gene calls are TRBV9 and TRBJ1-5; 7 nucleotides line up with TRBD1. This chain's CDR3 is CASGGGSNQPQHF. The CDR3 DNA is TGTGCCAGCGGAGGGGGCAGCAATCAGCCCCAGCATTTT.